Below are 22 T cell receptor beta chains sequenced from a single sample in a study of control samples from healthy donors and cancer patients (TCRdb year 2020). Libraries came from the immunoSEQ multiplex PCR assay. Entries here come from immuneACCESS through TCRdb and include only in-frame sequences with V and J called. Some clones fail to appear in such tables; in the studies checked, an unresolved V gene covers under half of the shortfall, and the cause of the remainder is unknown. This sample lists more than 100,000 clones; more than 80% were detected once. 2% to 2.5% of the sample is in the top ten clones. Sample: blood. These receptors were obtained from a man in his late teens or twenties in good health.

In its sample, this clone was seen once. The V gene is TRBV30, the J gene TRBJ1-6, with D possibly matching TRBD1 (6 bases). CDR1 GTSNPN and CDR2 SVGIG come from the germline V gene (reference sequence). The CDR3 has 18 amino acids. Trimming removed 4 bases at V and 7 bases at J, with 26 bases between. The CDR3 spells CAWTPEGGAKGENSPLHF. The CDR3 DNA reads as TGTGCCTGGACTCCCGAGGGGGGGGCAAAAGGGGAAAATTCACCCCTCCACTTT.

The chain has TRBV7-8 and TRBJ2-6; the D gene could be TRBD1 or TRBD2 (5 bases each). Germline V gives CDR1 SGHVS, CDR2 FQNEAQ. Trimming took off 4 bases at V and 4 bases at J, with 11 bases between the two ends. This CDR3 comprises 15 residues. The CDR3 DNA reads TGTGCCAGCAGCTCCCCGGGACGCGGGGCCAACGTCCTGACTTTC. It translates to CASSSPGRGANVLTF.

The chain carries TRBV28 and TRBJ2-7; D might be TRBD2 (6 bases). CDR3 length: 14 amino acids. The germline gives CDR1 MDHEN, CDR2 SYDVKM. The V end was cut by 2 bases, the J end by 7 bases, with 15 bases between. The CDR3 DNA follows: TGTGCCAGCAGTTTAGGCACCCCGGCGGGAGAGCAGTACGTC. Translation: CASSLGTPAGEQYV.

The chain joins TRBV10-2 to TRBJ1-4; TRBD1 matches 7 bases. The V segment lost 5 bases and the J segment 7 bases; nucleotides outside the gene matches: 7. CDR1 is WSHSY and CDR2 is SAAADI in the germline V gene. This CDR3 region has 14 residues. CDR3 in amino acids: CASSLQGGFEKLFF. The DNA of the CDR3 is TGCGCCAGCAGTCTTCAGGGGGGCTTTGAAAAACTGTTTTTT.

This sequence joins TRBV7-6 and TRBJ1-6; tentative D call: TRBD1 (5 bases). The CDR3 has 14 residues. V lost 1 base to trimming and J lost 7 bases, with 8 bases between them. Germline assignment: CDR1 SGHVS and CDR2 FNYEAQ. The CDR3 sequence is CASSLGQLNSPLHF. CDR3 DNA: TGTGCCAGCAGCTTAGGACAGCTGAATTCACCCCTCCACTTT.

This clone was recorded only once. The chain recombines TRBV19 with TRBJ1-5, with D hard to call. The V and J ends lost 10 bases and 0 bases respectively, with 22 bases between them. There are 17 residues in the CDR3. From germline, CDR1 is LNHDA and CDR2 SQIVND (reference sequence). CDR3 protein: CATSLISPNPSNQPQHF. DNA of the CDR3: TGTGCCACCTCTCTAATCAGCCCAAATCCTAGCAATCAGCCCCAGCATTTT.

This rearrangement joins TRBV25-1 to TRBJ1-1; D is unresolved. Germline V gives CDR1 MGHDK, CDR2 SYGVNS. The CDR3 has 11 amino acids. V gave up 5 bases and J gave up 2 bases, with 3 bases separating them. DNA of the CDR3: TGTGCCAGCAGTTCCAACACTGAAGCTTTCTTT. It yields the protein CASSSNTEAFF.

The rearrangement links TRBV2 to TRBJ2-3; 12 nucleotides align to TRBD2. The germline V gene encodes CDR1 SNHLY and CDR2 FYNNEI. The CDR3 runs to 16 residues. Germline trimming cut 6 bases from V and 3 bases from J; bases unmatched to any gene: 7. CDR3 sequence reads: CASRSSSGGATDTQYF. CDR3 DNA sequence: TGTGCCAGCAGGTCCTCTAGCGGGGGGGCTACAGATACGCAGTATTTT.

The V and J genes are TRBV6-1 and TRBJ1-6; no reliable D call. The V end was cut by 1 base, the J end by 14 bases, with 3 bases between. The CDR3 covers 10 residues. The V gene's germline CDR1 is MNHNS and CDR2 SASEGT. The CDR3 region has the DNA TGTGCCAGCAGTGAAGTGGCCCTCCACTTT. This gives the protein CASSEVALHF.

This clone was seen only once. The germline gene is not matched at one end of the junction; a read error may be the cause. The rearrangement links TRBV4-1 to TRBJ1-2; TRBD1 agrees at 8 bases. The germline gives CDR1 MGHRA, CDR2 YSYEKL. The CDR3 loop spans 12 amino acids. The CDR3 nucleotides are TGCGCCAGCAGCCAGGGGACAGGTTTCCACTTCTTC. Amino acid sequence: CASSQGTGFHFF.

This chain connects TRBV25-1 to TRBJ1-4; no clear D. V was trimmed by 3 bases and J by 1 base, leaving 6 bases between them. This CDR3 region has 14 residues. Germline V gene data show CDR1 as MGHDK and CDR2 as SYGVNS. The CDR3 region is CASSDPGTNEKLFF. In DNA, the CDR3 is TGTGCCAGCAGTGATCCAGGAACTAATGAAAAACTGTTTTTT.

A note on this clone: The junction does not match germline at one end; this may be a read error. This chain links TRBV7-7 with TRBJ2-5, with 8 bases that match TRBD1. The germline gives CDR1 SSHAT, CDR2 FNYEAQ (reference sequence). This CDR3 contains 14 residues. The chain's CDR3 is CASSRDRGGETQYF. CDR3 in DNA: TGTGCTAGCAGCCGTGACAGGGGAGGAGAGACCCAGTACTTC.

For the CDR3, the DNA is TGTGCCAGCTCCGCAATACGCAGGGGCGGCTACACCTTC. Translating it yields CASSAIRRGGYTF. This chain joins TRBV12-3 or TRBV12-4 and TRBJ1-2; possible D gene TRBD1, 6 bases. Trimming removed 8 bases at V and 8 bases at J, with 18 bases between. CDR3 length: 13 residues.

V and J are TRBV19 and TRBJ1-2; the D gene is possibly TRBD1 (6 bases). The ends were cut back, 4 bases at V and 8 bases at J, with 14 bases in the middle. Per germline, CDR1 LNHDA and CDR2 SQIVND (reference sequence). This CDR3 is 13 amino acids long. CDR3 in DNA: TGTGCCAGTAGTAGCGCCGGGACATACGGCTACACCTTC. Amino acid sequence: CASSSAGTYGYTF.

The gene calls are TRBV11-2 and TRBJ2-4, with 11 nucleotides matching TRBD2. The V gene's germline CDR1 is SGHAT and CDR2 FQNNGV. Trimming removed 5 bases from V and 8 bases from J; junction bases left unmatched: 17. The CDR3 is 18 amino acids. The CDR3 DNA follows: TGTGCCAGCAGCCCCCTTAGCGGGAGGGCCGGTTTTAGGGACATTCAGTACTTC. It translates to CASSPLSGRAGFRDIQYF.

The CDR3 sequence is CASSGGGSGTRQYV. DNA of the CDR3: TGTGCCAGCAGTGGCGGGGGTAGCGGGACAAGGCAGTACGTC. The rearrangement links TRBV6-2 or TRBV6-3 to TRBJ2-7; 8 positions agree with TRBD2. Germline CDR1 and CDR2: MNHEY and SVGEGT. J lost 9 bases, V lost 5 bases, and 12 bases had no gene match. This CDR3 is built from 14 residues.

With respect to this clone: At one boundary the junction diverges from the germline segment, which might be a read error. CDR3 sequence (DNA): TGTGCCAGCAGCTTACGTGACACCCGGGAGCTGTTTTTT. This sequence encodes CASSLRDTRELFF. The rearrangement uses TRBV7-3 and TRBJ2-2; D unclear. The CDR3 totals 13 residues. Germline-derived CDR1 and CDR2 are SGHTA and FQGTGA.

The chain uses TRBV19 and TRBJ2-1, with 11 nucleotides matching TRBD2. The CDR3 extends over 17 amino acids. Trimming at V came to 0 bases and at J to 8 bases, leaving 9 bases not matched to a gene. Germline-derived CDR1 and CDR2 are LNHDA and SQIVND (reference sequence). CDR3 in DNA: TGTGCCAGTAGTATAGAGGAATTAGCGGGAGGGCGGTATGAGCAGTTCTTC. This codes for CASSIEELAGGRYEQFF.

The chain links TRBV7-9 to TRBJ2-5; no firm D call. There are 13 residues in the CDR3. Germline values: CDR1 SEHNR, CDR2 FQNEAQ (reference sequence). The V end lost 5 bases, the J end lost 1 base, and 8 bases lay between the germline ends. The CDR3 protein is CASSLDAQETQYF. The DNA of the CDR3 is TGTGCCAGCAGCCTGGACGCCCAAGAGACCCAGTACTTC.

The chain joins TRBV4-2 to TRBJ2-7; weak D call: TRBD2 (6 bases). In germline, CDR1 is LGHNA, CDR2 YNFKEQ. The CDR3 extends over 16 amino acids. Trimming took off 1 base at V and 0 bases at J, with 13 bases between the two ends. CDR3 sequence reads: CASSQGEASDSYEQYF. Written as DNA, the CDR3 is TGTGCCAGCAGCCAAGGGGAGGCTAGCGACTCCTACGAGCAGTACTTC.

The DNA of the CDR3 is TGTGCCAGCAGCTTGGGACTAGATGTAGATACGCAGTATTTT. This translates into CASSLGLDVDTQYF. This chain connects TRBV13 to TRBJ2-3; 8 nucleotides line up with TRBD2. Germline V gene lookup returns CDR1 PRHDT and CDR2 FYEKMQ (reference sequence). This CDR3 has 14 amino acids. V lost 3 bases to trimming and J lost 5 bases; unmatched junction nucleotides: 4.

The chain joins TRBV3-1 (or the pseudogene TRBV3-2) to TRBJ2-1, with D tentatively TRBD1 or TRBD2 (6 bases each). The CDR3 runs to 16 residues. The V end was cut by 1 base, the J end by 10 bases, with 20 bases between. Germline lookup yields CDR1 LGHDT and CDR2 YNNKEL (reference sequence). This CDR3 is CASSQAIGGLRQEQFF. The CDR3 DNA follows: TGTGCCAGCAGCCAAGCGATAGGGGGACTCCGGCAGGAGCAGTTCTTC.